A single sample gave rise to the 32 T cell receptor beta chains below, sequenced in a study of PD-1 blockade in classical Hodgkin lymphoma. Exposure to brentuximab vedotin varied, and each patient had relapsed following autologous stem cell transplantation. The method was immunoSEQ multiplex PCR; TCRdb's version includes in-frame clones alone and lacks a portion of them. This sample yields about 40,000 clones, of which about 90% are seen a single time; 6.5% to 9.5% belongs to the top ten. The sequenced sample was peripheral blood mononuclear cells (PBMCs), obtained before the second cycle of nivolumab. The receptor source for this set is a human donor with classical Hodgkin lymphoma.

This clone was observed a single time. The chain employs TRBV28 and TRBJ2-1; unclear D gene. Trimming removed 3 bases at V and 7 bases at J, with 1 base between. The CDR3 has 10 amino acids. Germline CDR1 is MDHEN and CDR2 is SYDVKM. The CDR3 protein is CASSFNEQFF. The CDR3, as DNA: TGTGCCAGCAGTTTTAATGAGCAGTTCTTC.

The chain carries TRBV7-2 and TRBJ1-5, with D maybe TRBD1 (5 bases). Between the trimmed V and J ends, which lost 1 base and 6 bases, there was a span of 16 bases. Germline values: CDR1 SGHTA, CDR2 FQGNSA. The CDR3 is 16 amino acids. The CDR3 is CASSLVGGRDGQPQHF. The CDR3 DNA is TGTGCCAGCAGCTTAGTAGGCGGCAGGGATGGTCAGCCCCAGCATTTT.

V is TRBV4-1 and J is TRBJ1-3; TRBD1 agrees at 10 bases. Germline loops: CDR1 MGHRA, CDR2 YSYEKL. The CDR3 has 13 residues. The trim removed 6 bases at V and 8 bases at J, leaving 4 bases unmatched. CDR3 coding DNA: TGCGCCAGCAGGCCGGGACAGGGGCACACCATATATTTT. Encoded protein: CASRPGQGHTIYF.

In its sample, this clone was seen once. The V and J genes are TRBV18 and TRBJ2-5; D not certain. The CDR3 is 15 residues long. V was shortened by 0 bases and J by 5 bases, with 13 bases between the two germline ends. Germline V gene sequence: CDR1 KGHSH, CDR2 LQKENI. The CDR3, as DNA: TGTGCCAGCTCACCACCAACCAGCCCGGCGGAGACCCAGTACTTC. Translation gives CASSPPTSPAETQYF.

The genes are TRBV28 and TRBJ1-5; unclear D gene. V was pared by 8 bases and J by 4 bases, with 15 bases between. From germline, CDR1 is MDHEN and CDR2 SYDVKM. The CDR3 is 14 residues long. The CDR3 bases are TGTGCCAGCCTAGAAGGCAGCCTTAATCAGCCCCAGCATTTT. It codes for CASLEGSLNQPQHF.

The table lists this clone with a few counts. The V call is TRBV5-1, the J call TRBJ2-1, with a possible D match to TRBD1 (6 bases). Germline assignment: CDR1 SGHRS and CDR2 YFSETQ. The length of the CDR3 is 20 residues. V gave up 3 bases and J gave up 2 bases, with 27 bases separating them. The CDR3 sequence: CASSSPRDKGYPAAYNEQFF. CDR3 in DNA: TGCGCCAGCAGCTCCCCCCGGGACAAGGGATATCCAGCGGCCTACAATGAGCAGTTCTTC.

This clone was recorded a few times. The V gene is TRBV7-2, the J gene TRBJ2-1; no clear D. Trimming left V 7 bases short and J 4 bases short, with 20 bases between. Germline CDR1 SGHTA, CDR2 FQGNSA. The CDR3 contains 16 residues. CDR3 region: CASTLGDPTKYNEQFF. The CDR3, as DNA: TGTGCCAGCACACTCGGCGACCCAACAAAGTACAATGAGCAGTTCTTC. Based on the CDR3 plus reference TRBV7-2 and TRBJ2-1, the full variable domain is GAGVSQSPSNKVTEKGKDVELRCDPISGHTALYWYRQSLGQGLEFLIYFQGNSAPDKSGLPSDRFSAERTGGSVSTLTIQRTQQEDSAVYLCASTLGDPTKYNEQFFGPGTRLTVL.

CDR3: CAGKTGNSYEQYF. The CDR3 DNA is TGTGCCGGTAAGACAGGGAACTCCTACGAGCAGTACTTC. The chain uses TRBV6-1 and TRBJ2-7, with 7 bases fitting TRBD1. Trimming took 11 bases from V and 0 from J; bases not matched to a gene: 7. This CDR3 comprises 13 residues. Germline V lookup: CDR1 MNHNS, CDR2 SASEGT.

The chain combines TRBV12-5 with TRBJ2-6; no reliable D call. CDR1 is LGHNT and CDR2 is FRNRAP in the germline V gene. This CDR3 spans 19 amino acids. Trimming stripped 0 bases from V and 0 bases from J, with 15 bases between. The CDR3 is CASGLVPKGPLSGANVLTF. In DNA, the CDR3 is TGTGCTAGTGGTTTGGTACCTAAAGGCCCCCTCTCTGGGGCCAACGTCCTGACTTTC.

This clone has only a few counts. V is TRBV11-3 and J is TRBJ2-7; TRBD2 is a possible D gene (5 bases). V was trimmed by 0 bases and J by 7 bases, leaving 16 bases between them. This CDR3 is built from 15 residues. CDR1 SGHNT and CDR2 YENEEA come from the germline V gene. The CDR3 bases are TGTGCCAGCAGCTTAGACCCGATAGCCACGGGGGAGCAGTACTTC. Translated, it gives CASSLDPIATGEQYF.

The chain recombines TRBV10-1 with TRBJ2-3, with 7 positions matching TRBD1. The CDR3 runs 17 residues. With V trimmed by 2 bases and J by 1 base, 9 bases remained unmatched. Germline V gene sequence: CDR1 WNHNN, CDR2 SYGVQD (reference sequence). Here the CDR3 DNA reads TGCGCCAGCAGTGAGGCCACGACAGGGATTGGCACAGATACGCAGTATTTT. Translation: CASSEATTGIGTDTQYF.

The gene calls are TRBV9 and TRBJ2-3; D call uncertain. Per the germline V gene, CDR1 is SGDLS and CDR2 is YYNGEE. V lost 0 bases and J lost 3, with 8 bases in between. The CDR3 is 14 residues long. CDR3 sequence reads: CASSVVGATDTQYF. The CDR3, as DNA: TGTGCCAGCAGCGTAGTTGGAGCAACAGATACGCAGTATTTT.

The rearrangement joins TRBV29-1 to TRBJ2-3, with D unclear. V lost 6 bases, J lost 1 base, and 23 bases lay in between. This CDR3 comprises 17 residues. The V gene's germline CDR1 is SQVTM and CDR2 ANQGSEA. CDR3 amino acids: CSVYPNRYSWGTDTQYF. The CDR3 nucleotides are TGCAGCGTCTATCCCAACCGCTATAGTTGGGGCACAGATACGCAGTATTTT.

The chain has TRBV7-9 and TRBJ1-2, with unresolved D. With 0 bases removed from V and 4 bases from J, the gap between germline ends came to 12 bases. Germline values: CDR1 SEHNR, CDR2 FQNEAQ (reference sequence). This CDR3 contains 15 residues. The DNA of the CDR3 is TGTGCCAGCAGCTTAGCCGGGGTTACTTTCTATGGCTACACCTTC. It yields the protein CASSLAGVTFYGYTF.

This clone has a single count. The J gene is TRBJ1-6, the V gene TRBV7-6; possibly TRBD1 for D (6 bases). Germline values: CDR1 SGHVS, CDR2 FNYEAQ. The CDR3 has 13 residues. Trimming shortened V by 2 bases and J by 8 bases, and 7 bases separated the two germline ends. Here the CDR3 DNA reads TGTGCCAGCAGCTTACAGGGGTATTCACCCCTCCACTTT. Translated, it gives CASSLQGYSPLHF.

The chain recombines TRBV4-2 with TRBJ2-7, with D unresolved. The CDR3 runs to 15 residues. Trimming pared 1 base from V and 6 bases from J, leaving 16 bases between. Per the germline V gene, CDR1 is LGHNA and CDR2 is YNFKEQ. The CDR3: CASSQGSARFAEQYF. In nucleotides, the CDR3 is TGTGCCAGCAGCCAAGGGAGCGCCCGTTTCGCCGAGCAGTACTTC.

This sequence joins TRBV7-8 and TRBJ2-1; TRBD2 matches at 12 bases. This CDR3 contains 16 residues. V lost 3 bases and J lost 7; bases outside the gene matches: 7. Germline V lookup: CDR1 SGHVS, CDR2 FQNEAQ. CDR3 amino acids: CASSFRLAGVGNEQFF. Written as DNA, the CDR3 is TGTGCCAGCAGCTTCCGACTAGCGGGAGTTGGTAATGAGCAGTTCTTC.

This clone has just one count. The V gene is TRBV11-1, the J gene TRBJ2-7; D remains unclear. The germline CDR1 and CDR2 sequences are SGHAT and FQDESV (reference sequence). With 3 bases removed from V and 3 bases from J, the gap between germline ends came to 9 bases. CDR3 length: 13 residues. The CDR3 nucleotides are TGTGCCAGCAGCTTGGGCAGATACTACGAGCAGTACTTC. It codes for CASSLGRYYEQYF.

V and J are TRBV28 and TRBJ2-1; TRBD1 matches at 7 bases. Germline V lookup: CDR1 MDHEN, CDR2 SYDVKM. J lost 4 bases, V lost 5 bases, and 8 bases had no gene match. This CDR3 region has 15 residues. CDR3 loop: CASSLPGGSYNEQFF. In DNA, the CDR3 is TGTGCCAGCAGTCTCCCAGGGGGATCATACAATGAGCAGTTCTTC.

V and J are TRBV9 and TRBJ1-2; no definite D call. The V end lost 5 bases, the J end lost 13 bases, and 6 bases lay between the germline ends. The V gene's germline CDR1 is SGDLS and CDR2 YYNGEE. This CDR3 comprises 8 residues. The CDR3 bases are TGTGCCAGCAGGCCGTTCACCTTC. This gives the protein CASRPFTF.

The chain carries TRBV5-1 and TRBJ2-7, with 10 bases matching TRBD1. The germline V gene has CDR1 SGHRS and CDR2 YFSETQ. The CDR3 is 14 amino acids. The V gene end was trimmed by 7 bases and the J gene end by 0 bases; junction bases not matched to a gene: 4. This CDR3 is CASGQGGSSYEQYF. The DNA for the CDR3 is TGCGCCAGCGGACAGGGGGGTAGCTCCTACGAGCAGTACTTC.

The V call is TRBV11-3, the J call TRBJ2-4; D unclear. The germline V gene has CDR1 SGHNT and CDR2 YENEEA. This CDR3 is built from 15 residues. The ends were cut back, 0 bases at V and 5 bases at J, with 11 bases in the middle. Written as DNA, the CDR3 is TGTGCCAGCAGCTTAGATCTGGCGGTCGAAAACATTCAGTACTTC. The encoded protein is CASSLDLAVENIQYF.

CDR3 in DNA: TGCGCCAGCAGCCCCACTAGCGGGAGCTCCTACGAGCAGTACTTC. Translation gives CASSPTSGSSYEQYF. V is TRBV5-1 and J is TRBJ2-7, with 11 positions matching TRBD2. Trimming took 4 bases from V and 0 from J; bases not matched to a gene: 3. Germline CDR1 and CDR2: SGHRS and YFSETQ. The CDR3 loop spans 15 amino acids.

The chain recombines TRBV7-2 with TRBJ2-3, with D maybe TRBD2 (6 bases). V lost 5 bases to trimming and J lost 5 bases, with 14 bases between them. Germline values: CDR1 SGHTA, CDR2 FQGNSA. The CDR3 is 14 amino acids. CDR3: CASSLGLREDTQYF. The CDR3 nucleotides read TGTGCCAGCAGCCTCGGCCTGCGGGAAGATACGCAGTATTTT.

The chain carries TRBV6-6 and TRBJ1-5, with D unresolved. There are 14 residues in the CDR3. V was cut by 0 bases and J by 0 bases, with 3 bases left in between. Germline values: CDR1 MNHNY, CDR2 SVGAGI (reference sequence). The CDR3 bases are TGTGCCAGCAGTTACTCGTATAGCAATCAGCCCCAGCATTTT. Residues: CASSYSYSNQPQHF.

The V gene is TRBV9, the J gene TRBJ2-5; D is ambiguous. The CDR3 is 12 amino acids. Germline assignment: CDR1 SGDLS and CDR2 YYNGEE. Trimming cost V 0 bases and J 3 bases, with 3 bases left between them. In DNA form, the CDR3 reads TGTGCCAGCAGCGTAGAGGAAGAGACCCAGTACTTC. Amino acids: CASSVEEETQYF.

The gene calls are TRBV5-1 and TRBJ2-7, with 7 bases matching TRBD1. The ends lost 3 bases at V and 2 bases at J; junction bases unmatched: 5. The CDR3 loop spans 14 amino acids. Germline V CDR1 and CDR2: SGHRS, YFSETQ. CDR3 in amino acids: CASSWDSGPYEQYF. CDR3 bases: TGCGCCAGCAGCTGGGACAGTGGTCCCTACGAGCAGTACTTC.

This clone appeared once. CDR3 in amino acids: CASSTNQGGSNFGELFF. DNA of the CDR3: TGCGCCAGCAGCACAAACCAGGGAGGGTCGAATTTTGGGGAGCTGTTTTTT. V is TRBV4-1 and J is TRBJ2-2; TRBD2 aligns across 7 bases. This CDR3 region has 17 residues. V shed 5 bases and J 8 bases; nucleotides not matched to a gene: 17. Germline V gives CDR1 MGHRA, CDR2 YSYEKL.

V and J are TRBV18 and TRBJ2-3, with TRBD2 matching 14 bases. The germline V gene has CDR1 KGHSH and CDR2 LQKENI. This CDR3 region has 18 residues. V lost 2 bases and J lost 0; bases outside the gene matches: 4. In nucleotides, the CDR3 is TGTGCCAGCTCACCAAGACTAGCGGGAGGGCGTAGCACAGATACGCAGTATTTT. Its translation is CASSPRLAGGRSTDTQYF.

This clone was detected only once. The rearrangement joins TRBV11-2 to TRBJ1-2; D gene ambiguous. Germline CDR1 and CDR2: SGHAT and FQNNGV. Trimming pared 6 bases from V and 4 bases from J, leaving 18 bases between. This CDR3 comprises 15 residues. The CDR3 DNA follows: TGTGCCAGCAGAAGTTTTTCCCGCGACGGCTATGGCTACACCTTC. This encodes CASRSFSRDGYGYTF.

The rearrangement uses TRBV27 and TRBJ2-7, with D maybe TRBD1 (6 bases). The germline V and J ends were trimmed by 4 bases and 7 bases, with 26 bases remaining between them. This CDR3 has 17 amino acids. The germline CDR1 and CDR2 sequences are MNHEY and SMNVEV (reference sequence). CDR3 protein: CASSSTIRAGDLGEQYF. CDR3 coding DNA: TGTGCCAGCAGTTCCACGATCCGGGCAGGGGATCTAGGGGAGCAGTACTTC.

This rearrangement joins TRBV29-1 to TRBJ2-7, with D possibly TRBD1 on 5 matching bases. V was pared by 0 bases and J by 3 bases, with 12 bases between. Germline V gene sequence: CDR1 SQVTM, CDR2 ANQGSEA. This CDR3 contains 14 residues. DNA for the CDR3: TGCAGCGTTGAAGATGTCAGGGTGGGCTACGAGCAGTACTTC. Its translation is CSVEDVRVGYEQYF.